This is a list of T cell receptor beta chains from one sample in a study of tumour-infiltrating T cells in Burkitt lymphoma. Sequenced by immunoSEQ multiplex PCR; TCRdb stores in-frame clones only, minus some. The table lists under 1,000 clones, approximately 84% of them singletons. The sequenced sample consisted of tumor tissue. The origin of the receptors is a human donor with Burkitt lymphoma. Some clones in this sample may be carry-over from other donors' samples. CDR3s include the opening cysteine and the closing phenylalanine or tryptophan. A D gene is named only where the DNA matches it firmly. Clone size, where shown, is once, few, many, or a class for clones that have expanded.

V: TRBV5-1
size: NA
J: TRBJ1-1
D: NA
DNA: TGCGCCAGCAGCTTGGAGGCGCGGGCTGAAGCTTTCTTT
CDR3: CASSLEARAEAFF

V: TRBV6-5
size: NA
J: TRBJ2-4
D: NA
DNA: TGTGCCAGCAGTAACCTAGCCAAAAACATTCAGTACTTC
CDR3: CASSNLAKNIQYF

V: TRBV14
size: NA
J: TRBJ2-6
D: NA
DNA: TGTGCCAGCAGCCGGGGCAGCACATCTGGGGCCAACGTCCTGACTTTC
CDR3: CASSRGSTSGANVLTF

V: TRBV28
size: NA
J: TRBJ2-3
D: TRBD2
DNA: TGTGCCAGCAGCCCACCTAGCGGGCTCACAGATACGCAGTATTTT
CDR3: CASSPPSGLTDTQYF

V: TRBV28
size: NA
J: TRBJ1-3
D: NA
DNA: TGTGCCAGCAGTTTGTGGTCCGGAAACACCATATATTTT
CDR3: CASSLWSGNTIYF

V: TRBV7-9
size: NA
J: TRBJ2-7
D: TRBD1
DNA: TGTGCCAGCAGGGACGACAGGGGGCGTGAGCAGTACTTC
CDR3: CASRDDRGREQYF

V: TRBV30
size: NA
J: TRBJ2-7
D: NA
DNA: TGTGCCTGGAGTGTAGGGCAGGGGAATATAGGCGAGCAGTACTTC
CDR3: CAWSVGQGNIGEQYF

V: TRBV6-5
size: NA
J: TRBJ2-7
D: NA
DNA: TGTGCCAGCAGAAAACAGGGAAAACCCTACGAGCAGTACTTC
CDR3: CASRKQGKPYEQYF

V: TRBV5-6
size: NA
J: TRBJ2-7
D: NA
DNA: TGTGCCAGCAGCAAAGGGACGGAGACGCAGATTGACGAGCAGTACTTC
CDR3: CASSKGTETQIDEQYF

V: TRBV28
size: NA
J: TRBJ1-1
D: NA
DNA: TGTGCCAGCAGTCAACGGCGGACGGGGAACACTGAAGCTTTCTTT
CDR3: CASSQRRTGNTEAFF

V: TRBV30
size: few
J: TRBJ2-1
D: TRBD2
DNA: TGTGCCTGGAGTGTTAGTGGACTAGTCTACAATGAGCAGTTCTTC
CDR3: CAWSVSGLVYNEQFF

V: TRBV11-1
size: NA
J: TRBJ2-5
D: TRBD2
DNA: TGTGCCAGCAGCCTAGGCGGGAGGGCCTGGGAGACCCAGTACTTC
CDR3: CASSLGGRAWETQYF

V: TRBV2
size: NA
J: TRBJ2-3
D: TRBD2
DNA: TGTGCCAGCAGCCCCGGGCGGGGGACCCGCACAGATACGCAGTATTTT
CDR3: CASSPGRGTRTDTQYF

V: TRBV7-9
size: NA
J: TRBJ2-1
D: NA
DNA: TGTGCCAGCAATTCCTACAATGAGCAGTTCTTC
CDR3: CASNSYNEQFF

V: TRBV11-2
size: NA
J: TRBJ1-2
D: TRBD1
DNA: TGTGCCAGCAGCTTAGGGGACAGGTCCAACTATGGCTACACCTTC
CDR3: CASSLGDRSNYGYTF

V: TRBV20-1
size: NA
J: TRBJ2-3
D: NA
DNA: TGCAGTGCTAGAGATAAAAATACGCAGTATTTT
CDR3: CSARDKNTQYF

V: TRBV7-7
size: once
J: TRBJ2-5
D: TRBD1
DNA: TGTGCTAGCAGCAAGGGACAGGGGGAGACCCAGTACTTC
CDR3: CASSKGQGETQYF

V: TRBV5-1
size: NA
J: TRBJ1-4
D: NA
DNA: TGCGCCAGCAGTTACCAGGGTGCAACTAATGAAAAACTGTTTTTT
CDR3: CASSYQGATNEKLFF

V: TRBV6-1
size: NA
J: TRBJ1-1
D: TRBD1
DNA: TGTGCCAGCAGTGCAGGGGGCCACACTGAAGCTTTCTTT
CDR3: CASSAGGHTEAFF

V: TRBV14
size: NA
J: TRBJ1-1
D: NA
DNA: TGTGCCAGCAGCCAAGCTTTCAGGAACACTGAAGCTTTCTTT
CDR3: CASSQAFRNTEAFF

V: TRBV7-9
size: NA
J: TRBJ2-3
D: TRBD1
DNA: TGTGCCAGCAGCTCCGGACAGGGATTAGGCACAGATACGCAGTATTTT
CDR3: CASSSGQGLGTDTQYF

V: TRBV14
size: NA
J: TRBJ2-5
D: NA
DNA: TGTGCCAGCAGCCAATGGGAGGGGGCAGAGACCCAGTACTTC
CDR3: CASSQWEGAETQYF

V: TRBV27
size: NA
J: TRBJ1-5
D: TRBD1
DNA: TGTGCCAGCAGTACAGGGGATCAGCCCCAGCATTTT
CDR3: CASSTGDQPQHF

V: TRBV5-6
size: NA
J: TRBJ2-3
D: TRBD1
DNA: TGTGCCAGCAGCTCCGGACAGGGGCTAAGCACAGATACGCAGTATTTT
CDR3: CASSSGQGLSTDTQYF

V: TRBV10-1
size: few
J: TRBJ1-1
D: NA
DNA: TGCGCCAGCAGTGACCGGTACACTGAAGCTTTCTTT
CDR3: CASSDRYTEAFF

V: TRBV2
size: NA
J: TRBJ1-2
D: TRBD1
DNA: TGTGCCAGCAGTTCCGGGACAGGGACCGCTAACTATGGCTACACCTTC
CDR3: CASSSGTGTANYGYTF

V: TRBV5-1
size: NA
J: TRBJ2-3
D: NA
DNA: TGCGCCAGCAGCTTTGTACAGGCCACAGATACGCAGTATTTT
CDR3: CASSFVQATDTQYF

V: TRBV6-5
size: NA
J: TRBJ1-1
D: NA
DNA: TGTGCCAGCAGGAAGACAGCAATAGAAAAAGCTTTCTTT
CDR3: CASRKTAIEKAFF

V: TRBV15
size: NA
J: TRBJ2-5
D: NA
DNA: TGTGCCACCAGCACAATAGCAGGGGAAGAGCAGTACTTC
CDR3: CATSTIAGEEQYF

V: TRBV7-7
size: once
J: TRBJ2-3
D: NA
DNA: TGTGCTAGCAGCGCTAGGGGCGGGGGCGGCACAGATACGCAGTATTTT
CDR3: CASSARGGGGTDTQYF

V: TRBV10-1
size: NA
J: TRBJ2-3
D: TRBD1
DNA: TGCGCCAGCAGTGAAGGTCTGGCAGGGGGCTTGGATACGCAGTATTTT
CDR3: CASSEGLAGGLDTQYF

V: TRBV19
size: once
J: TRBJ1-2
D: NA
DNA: TGTGCCAGTAGCCCTCGGAGCTCGCCTAGGGGCTACACCTTC
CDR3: CASSPRSSPRGYTF

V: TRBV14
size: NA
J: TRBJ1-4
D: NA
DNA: TGTGCCAGCAGCCGACGGGGCGGAGGGTATGAAAAACTGTTTTTT
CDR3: CASSRRGGGYEKLFF

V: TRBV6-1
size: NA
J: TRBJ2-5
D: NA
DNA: TGTGCCAGCAGTGAAAGGCGGGGACGGGAGACCCAGTACTTC
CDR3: CASSERRGRETQYF

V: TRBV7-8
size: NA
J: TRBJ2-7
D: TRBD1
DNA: TGTGCCAGCAGCTTATGGGACAGGCGGAACTCCTACGAGCAGTACTTC
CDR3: CASSLWDRRNSYEQYF